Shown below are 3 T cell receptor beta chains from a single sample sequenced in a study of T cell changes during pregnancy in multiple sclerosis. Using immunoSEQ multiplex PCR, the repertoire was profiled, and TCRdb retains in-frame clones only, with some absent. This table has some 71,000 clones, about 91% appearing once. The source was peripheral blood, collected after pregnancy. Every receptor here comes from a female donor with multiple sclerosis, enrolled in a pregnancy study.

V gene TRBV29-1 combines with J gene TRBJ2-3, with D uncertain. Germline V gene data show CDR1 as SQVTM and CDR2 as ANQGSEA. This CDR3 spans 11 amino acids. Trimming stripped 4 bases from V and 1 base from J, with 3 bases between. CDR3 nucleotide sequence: TGCAGCGTTGGAGGCACAGATACGCAGTATTTT. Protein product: CSVGGTDTQYF.

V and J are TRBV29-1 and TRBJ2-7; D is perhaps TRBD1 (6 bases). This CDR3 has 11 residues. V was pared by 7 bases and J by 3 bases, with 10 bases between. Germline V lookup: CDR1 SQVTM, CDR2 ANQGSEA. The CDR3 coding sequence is TGCAGCGCCGAACAGGGCTACGAGCAGTACTTC. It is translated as CSAEQGYEQYF.

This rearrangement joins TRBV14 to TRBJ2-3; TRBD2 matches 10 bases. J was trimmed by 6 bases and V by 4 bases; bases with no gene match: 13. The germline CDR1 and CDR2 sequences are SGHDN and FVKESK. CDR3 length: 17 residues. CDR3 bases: TGTGCCAGCAGCCCGATTTTGACGCTAGCGGGAGCGGATACGCAGTATTTT. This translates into CASSPILTLAGADTQYF.